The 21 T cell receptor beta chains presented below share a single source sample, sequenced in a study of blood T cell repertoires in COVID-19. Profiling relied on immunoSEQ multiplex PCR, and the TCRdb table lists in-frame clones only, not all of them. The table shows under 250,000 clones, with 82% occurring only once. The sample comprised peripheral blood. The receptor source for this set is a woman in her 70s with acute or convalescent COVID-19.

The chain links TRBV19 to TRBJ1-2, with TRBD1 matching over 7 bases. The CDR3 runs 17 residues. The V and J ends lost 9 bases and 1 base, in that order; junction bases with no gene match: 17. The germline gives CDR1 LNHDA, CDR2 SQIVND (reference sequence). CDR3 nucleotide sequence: TGTGCCAGCCAGCCACTCAACGGACAGGCCATTAACTATGGCTACACCTTC. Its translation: CASQPLNGQAINYGYTF.

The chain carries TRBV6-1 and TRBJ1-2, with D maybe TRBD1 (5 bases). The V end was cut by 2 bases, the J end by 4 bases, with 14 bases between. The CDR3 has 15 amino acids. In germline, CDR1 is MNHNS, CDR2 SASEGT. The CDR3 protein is CASSENTGLSYGYTF. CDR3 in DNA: TGTGCCAGCAGTGAAAATACAGGACTAAGCTATGGCTACACCTTC.

CDR3 protein: CASRDLGRGGYTF. In DNA form, the CDR3 reads TGTGCCAGCAGGGATCTGGGGCGAGGAGGCTACACCTTC. The chain joins TRBV7-9 to TRBJ1-2; the D gene is possibly TRBD1 (5 bases). The CDR3 extends over 13 amino acids. The V end lost 6 bases, the J end lost 8 bases, and 16 bases lay between the germline ends. Germline values: CDR1 SEHNR, CDR2 FQNEAQ (reference sequence).

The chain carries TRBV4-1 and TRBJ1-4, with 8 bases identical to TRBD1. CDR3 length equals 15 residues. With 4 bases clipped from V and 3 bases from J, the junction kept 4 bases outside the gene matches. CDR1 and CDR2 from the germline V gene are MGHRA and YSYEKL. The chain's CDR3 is CASSPWTGSNEKLFF. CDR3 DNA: TGCGCCAGCAGCCCGTGGACAGGGTCTAATGAAAAACTGTTTTTT.

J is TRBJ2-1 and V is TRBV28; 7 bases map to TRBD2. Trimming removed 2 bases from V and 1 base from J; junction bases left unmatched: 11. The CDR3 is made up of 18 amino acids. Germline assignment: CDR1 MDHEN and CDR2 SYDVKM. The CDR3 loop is CASSLRRSGVPSYNEQFF. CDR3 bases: TGTGCCAGCAGTTTACGTAGGAGCGGGGTGCCGTCCTACAATGAGCAGTTCTTC.

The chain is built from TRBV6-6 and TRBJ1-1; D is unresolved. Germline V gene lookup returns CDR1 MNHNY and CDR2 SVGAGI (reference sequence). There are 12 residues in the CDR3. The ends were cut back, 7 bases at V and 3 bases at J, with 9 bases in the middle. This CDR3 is CASTTPDTEAFF. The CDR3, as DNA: TGTGCCAGCACCACTCCCGACACTGAAGCTTTCTTT.

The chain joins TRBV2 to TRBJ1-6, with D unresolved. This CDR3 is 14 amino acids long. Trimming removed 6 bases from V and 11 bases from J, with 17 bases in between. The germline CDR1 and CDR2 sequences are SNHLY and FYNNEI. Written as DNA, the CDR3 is TGTGCCAGCAGGGGTCGAGCGTGGGGAGCACCCCTCCACTTT. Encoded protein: CASRGRAWGAPLHF.

CDR3 protein: CASSFSLTRGYTF. CDR3 in DNA: TGTGCCAGCAGTTTTTCTCTAACCCGGGGCTACACCTTC. V and J are TRBV12-3 or TRBV12-4 and TRBJ1-2; D not certain. This CDR3 contains 13 residues. Trimming stripped 3 bases from V and 8 bases from J, with 13 bases between.

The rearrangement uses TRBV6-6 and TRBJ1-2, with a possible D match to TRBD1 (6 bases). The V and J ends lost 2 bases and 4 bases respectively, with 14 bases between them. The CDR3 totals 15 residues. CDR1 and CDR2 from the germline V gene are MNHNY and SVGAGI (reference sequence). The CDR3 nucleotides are TGTGCCAGCAGTTACGGCCAGGGGCCAAGCTATGGCTACACCTTC. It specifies CASSYGQGPSYGYTF.

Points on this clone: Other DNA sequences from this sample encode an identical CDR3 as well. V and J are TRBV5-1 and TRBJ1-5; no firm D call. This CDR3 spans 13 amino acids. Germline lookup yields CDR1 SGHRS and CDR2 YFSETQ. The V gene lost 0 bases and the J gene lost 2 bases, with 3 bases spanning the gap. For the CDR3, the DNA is TGCGCCAGCAGCTTGGCGGGCAATCAGCCCCAGCATTTT. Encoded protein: CASSLAGNQPQHF.

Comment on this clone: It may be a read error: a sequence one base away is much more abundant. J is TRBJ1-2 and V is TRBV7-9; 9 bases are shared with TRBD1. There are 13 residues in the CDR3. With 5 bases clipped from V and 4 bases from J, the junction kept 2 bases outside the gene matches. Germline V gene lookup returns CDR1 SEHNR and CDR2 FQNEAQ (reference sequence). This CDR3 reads CASSPTGGYGYTF. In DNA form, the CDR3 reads TGTGCCAGCAGCCCGACAGGGGGCTATGGCTACACCTTC.

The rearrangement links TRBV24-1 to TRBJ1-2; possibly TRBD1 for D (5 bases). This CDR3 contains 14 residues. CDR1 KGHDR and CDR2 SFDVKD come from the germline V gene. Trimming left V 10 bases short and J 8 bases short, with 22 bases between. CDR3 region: CATSPRRGLGGYTF. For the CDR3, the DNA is TGTGCCACGAGCCCCCGAAGGGGCTTGGGCGGCTACACCTTC.

In nucleotides, the CDR3 is TGTGCCAGCAGCCTGACAGACGCCCAGCAGTTCTTC. Its translation: CASSLTDAQQFF. The gene calls are TRBV28 and TRBJ2-1, with a tentative D call TRBD1 (5 bases). V shed 6 bases and J shed 11 bases, with 14 bases lying between them. The CDR3 totals 12 residues. Germline CDR1 reads MDHEN; CDR2 reads SYDVKM.

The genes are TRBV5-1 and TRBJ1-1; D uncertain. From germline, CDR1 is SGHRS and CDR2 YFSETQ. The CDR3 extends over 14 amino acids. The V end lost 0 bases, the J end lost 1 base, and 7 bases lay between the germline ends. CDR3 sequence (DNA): TGCGCCAGCAGCTTGGTCTCCTGGAACACTGAAGCTTTCTTT. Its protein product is CASSLVSWNTEAFF.

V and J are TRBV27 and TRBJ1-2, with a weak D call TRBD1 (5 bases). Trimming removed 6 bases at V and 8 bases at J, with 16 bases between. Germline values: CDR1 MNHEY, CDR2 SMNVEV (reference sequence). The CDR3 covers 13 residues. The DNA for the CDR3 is TGTGCCAGCAGACCCTCTGGGGCGGGGGGCTACACCTTC. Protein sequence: CASRPSGAGGYTF.

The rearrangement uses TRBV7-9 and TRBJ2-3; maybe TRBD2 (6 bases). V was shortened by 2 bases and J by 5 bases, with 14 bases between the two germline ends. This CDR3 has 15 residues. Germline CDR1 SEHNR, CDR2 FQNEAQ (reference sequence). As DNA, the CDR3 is TGTGCCAGCAGCTTAACGCCGGGGGAGGTAGATACGCAGTATTTT. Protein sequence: CASSLTPGEVDTQYF.

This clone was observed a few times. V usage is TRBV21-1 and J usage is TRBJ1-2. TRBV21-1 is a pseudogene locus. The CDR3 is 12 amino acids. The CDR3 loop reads CASSKWRGGYTF. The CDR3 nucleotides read TGTGCCAGCAGCAAATGGAGGGGTGGCTACACCTTC.

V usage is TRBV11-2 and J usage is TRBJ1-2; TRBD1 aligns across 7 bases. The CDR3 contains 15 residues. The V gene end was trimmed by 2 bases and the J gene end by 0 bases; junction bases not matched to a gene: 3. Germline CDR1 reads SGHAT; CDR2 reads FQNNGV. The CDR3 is CASSLTQGANYGYTF. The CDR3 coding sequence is TGTGCCAGCAGCTTAACGCAGGGGGCTAACTATGGCTACACCTTC.

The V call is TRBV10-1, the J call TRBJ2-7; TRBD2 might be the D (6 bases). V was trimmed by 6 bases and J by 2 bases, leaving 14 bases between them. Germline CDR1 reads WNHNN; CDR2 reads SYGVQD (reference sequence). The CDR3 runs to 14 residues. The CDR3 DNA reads TGCGCCAGCAGGGGGGGACCGGGGGCCTACGAGCAGTACTTC. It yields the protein CASRGGPGAYEQYF.

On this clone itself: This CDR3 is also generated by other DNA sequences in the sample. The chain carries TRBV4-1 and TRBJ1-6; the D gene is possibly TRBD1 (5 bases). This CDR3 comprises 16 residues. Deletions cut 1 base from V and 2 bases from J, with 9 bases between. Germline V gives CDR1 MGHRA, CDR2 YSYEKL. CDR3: CASSQGQGPYNSPLHF. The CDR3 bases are TGCGCCAGCAGCCAAGGGCAGGGCCCCTATAATTCACCCCTCCACTTT.

The CDR3 loop reads CASSGTAYSNQPQHF. The CDR3 nucleotides read TGTGCCAGCAGTGGGACAGCTTATAGCAATCAGCCCCAGCATTTT. This chain uses TRBV7-2 with TRBJ1-5; 7 bases align to TRBD1. J lost 0 bases, V lost 6 bases, and 5 bases had no gene match. The germline gives CDR1 SGHTA, CDR2 FQGNSA. The CDR3 sequence is 15 residues long.